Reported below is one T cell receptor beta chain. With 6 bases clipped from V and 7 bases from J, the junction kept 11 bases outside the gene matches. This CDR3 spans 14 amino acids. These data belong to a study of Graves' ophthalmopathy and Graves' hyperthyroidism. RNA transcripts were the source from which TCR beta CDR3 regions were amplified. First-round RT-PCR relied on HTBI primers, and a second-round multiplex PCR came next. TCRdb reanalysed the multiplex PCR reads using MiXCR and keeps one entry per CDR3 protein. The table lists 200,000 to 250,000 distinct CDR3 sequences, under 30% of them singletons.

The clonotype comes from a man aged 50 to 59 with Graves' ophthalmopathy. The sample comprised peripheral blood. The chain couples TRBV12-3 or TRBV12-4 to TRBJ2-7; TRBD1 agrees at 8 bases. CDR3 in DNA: TGTGCCAGCAGACAGACAGGGGAAGTTGGTGAGCAGTACTTC. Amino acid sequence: CASRQTGEVGEQYF.